The 28 T cell receptor beta chains listed next were all sequenced from one sample in a study of PD-1 blockade in classical Hodgkin lymphoma. The table came from immunoSEQ multiplex PCR; TCRdb's copy has only in-frame clones and leaves some out. The data contain about 60,000 clones, around nine tenths of them singletons. Time point: cycle 4 day 1 (C4D1), after 5 to 7 weeks of nivolumab. All trial patients relapsed after autologous stem cell transplantation. Here the sequenced sample was peripheral blood mononuclear cells (PBMCs), taken before the fourth cycle of nivolumab. Receptors were obtained from a human donor with classical Hodgkin lymphoma.

The CDR3 protein is CASSRLTGPYNEQFF. The CDR3 DNA follows: TGTGCCAGCAGCCGCTTGACGGGTCCCTACAATGAGCAGTTCTTC. The chain joins TRBV14 to TRBJ2-1; D is ambiguous. V was cut by 4 bases and J by 2 bases, with 12 bases left in between. CDR3 size: 15 residues. Per the germline V gene, CDR1 is SGHDN and CDR2 is FVKESK.

The chain combines TRBV4-1 with TRBJ1-1, with TRBD1 identical over 9 bases. The CDR3 sequence is 16 residues long. Germline lookup yields CDR1 MGHRA and CDR2 YSYEKL. Trimming took 0 bases from V and 3 from J; bases not matched to a gene: 5. CDR3 nucleotides: TGCGCCAGCAGCCAAGACAGCAGGGACAGGGACACTGAAGCTTTCTTT. It specifies CASSQDSRDRDTEAFF.

This clone was seen only once. The chain uses TRBV27 and TRBJ2-7; possible D gene TRBD2, 6 bases. The germline V gene has CDR1 MNHEY and CDR2 SMNVEV (reference sequence). The V end was cut by 6 bases, the J end by 2 bases, with 14 bases between. The CDR3 is made up of 14 amino acids. The CDR3 region has the DNA TGTGCCAGCAGCCTGATAGCGGCCCCCTACGAGCAGTACTTC. Translating gives CASSLIAAPYEQYF.

The rearrangement joins TRBV6-1 to TRBJ1-4, with 8 bases that match TRBD1. Trimming took 4 bases from V and 4 from J; bases not matched to a gene: 11. From germline, CDR1 is MNHNS and CDR2 SASEGT. The length of the CDR3 is 17 residues. The CDR3 loop reads CASSAGTGRADNEKLFF. As DNA, the CDR3 is TGTGCCAGCAGTGCGGGGACAGGAAGGGCGGATAATGAAAAACTGTTTTTT.

The chain carries TRBV28 and TRBJ1-1; 12 positions agree with TRBD1. The CDR3 is 16 amino acids. Germline CDR1 MDHEN, CDR2 SYDVKM. The trim removed 3 bases at V and 6 bases at J, leaving 8 bases unmatched. This CDR3 is CASSLGQGAPRAEAFF. CDR3 in DNA: TGTGCCAGCAGTTTGGGACAGGGGGCGCCCCGGGCTGAAGCTTTCTTT.

The CDR3 DNA reads TGTGCCAGCAGCCCTGGGCCCTCAGGAAGCAATCAGCCCCAGCATTTT. Protein: CASSPGPSGSNQPQHF. This chain uses TRBV7-9 with TRBJ1-5, with D uncertain. V was pared by 5 bases and J by 1 base, with 15 bases between. Germline assignment: CDR1 SEHNR and CDR2 FQNEAQ (reference sequence). The CDR3 loop spans 16 amino acids.

The chain has TRBV4-2 and TRBJ2-2; D is unclear. There are 15 residues in the CDR3. V dropped 1 base and J dropped 7 bases, with 13 bases sitting between them. Germline-derived CDR1 and CDR2 are LGHNA and YNFKEQ. The DNA of the CDR3 is TGTGCCAGCAGCCAAGGTGGGGTCTGGGACGGGGAGCTGTTTTTT. Translation: CASSQGGVWDGELFF.

The gene calls are TRBV5-1 and TRBJ1-4; D remains ambiguous. The CDR3 spans 16 residues. The V and J ends lost 4 bases and 0 bases respectively, with 13 bases between them. CDR1 and CDR2 (germline): SGHRS, YFSETQ. In DNA, the CDR3 is TGCGCCAGCAGCCCGACCATAGGGCCAACTAATGAAAAACTGTTTTTT. This sequence encodes CASSPTIGPTNEKLFF.

This chain uses TRBV4-2 with TRBJ2-7; D gene unclear. V dropped 1 base and J dropped 0 bases, with 10 bases sitting between them. The CDR3 has 15 residues. Per the germline V gene, CDR1 is LGHNA and CDR2 is YNFKEQ. CDR3 bases: TGTGCCAGCAGCCAAGTGGTTACCAACTCCTACGAGCAGTACTTC. Its translation: CASSQVVTNSYEQYF.

This clone is a singleton in its sample. This sequence joins TRBV4-1 and TRBJ2-1; 7 bases match TRBD2. The germline V gene has CDR1 MGHRA and CDR2 YSYEKL. This CDR3 has 14 residues. V trimming: 0 bases; J trimming: 8 bases; junction bases outside the gene matches: 4. The DNA for the CDR3 is TGCGCCAGCAGCCAAGATTTAGCGGGCTATGAGCAGTTCTTC. This encodes CASSQDLAGYEQFF.

The chain carries TRBV15 and TRBJ2-3, with D uncertain. The CDR3 is made up of 12 amino acids. V lost 0 bases, J lost 9 bases, and 7 bases lay in between. Germline V CDR1 and CDR2: LNHNV, YYDKDF (reference sequence). The CDR3 reads CATSRDRGTQYF. The CDR3 DNA reads TGTGCCACCAGCAGAGATCGTGGGACGCAGTATTTT.

The genes are TRBV6-1 and TRBJ2-7; maybe TRBD2 (6 bases). Germline V gene lookup returns CDR1 MNHNS and CDR2 SASEGT. Trimming took off 3 bases at V and 1 base at J, with 13 bases between the two ends. The CDR3 extends over 15 amino acids. CDR3 amino acids: CASSDGAGYSYEQYF. CDR3 sequence (DNA): TGTGCCAGCAGTGATGGAGCGGGCTATTCCTACGAGCAGTACTTC.

The chain recombines TRBV14 with TRBJ2-3; 8 bases match TRBD1. V lost 2 bases and J lost 6; bases outside the gene matches: 7. Germline V gene sequence: CDR1 SGHDN, CDR2 FVKESK. The CDR3 totals 15 residues. CDR3 loop: CASSQHRGEGDTQYF. The CDR3 coding sequence is TGTGCCAGCAGCCAACACAGGGGGGAAGGGGATACGCAGTATTTT.

Here the CDR3 DNA reads TGTGCCAGCAGCTTAGGATCGCTAGCTGGCAATCAGCCCCAGCATTTT. This codes for CASSLGSLAGNQPQHF. The chain links TRBV11-2 to TRBJ1-5; D not resolved. CDR1 SGHAT and CDR2 FQNNGV come from the germline V gene. This CDR3 is 16 amino acids long. V was shortened by 1 base and J by 2 bases, with 12 bases between the two germline ends.

V gene TRBV27 combines with J gene TRBJ2-3, with D uncertain. CDR1 and CDR2 (germline): MNHEY, SMNVEV (reference sequence). V was shortened by 3 bases and J by 1 base, with 5 bases between the two germline ends. CDR3 size: 13 residues. This chain's CDR3 is CASSFGGTDTQYF. The CDR3 bases are TGTGCCAGCAGTTTTGGCGGCACAGATACGCAGTATTTT.

In DNA form, the CDR3 reads TGTGCCACCAGCAGAGATGGAGGGGAGAACTACTACGAGCAGTACTTC. Its protein is CATSRDGGENYYEQYF. V is TRBV15 and J is TRBJ2-7; a weak D match, TRBD2 (6 bases). CDR1 LNHNV and CDR2 YYDKDF come from the germline V gene (reference sequence). V was cut by 0 bases and J by 3 bases, with 15 bases left in between. This CDR3 comprises 16 residues. Together with reference TRBV15 and TRBJ2-7, the CDR3 gives the full variable domain: DAMVIQNPRYQVTQFGKPVTLSCSQTLNHNVMYWYQQKSSQAPKLLFHYYDKDFNNEADTPDNFQSRRPNTSFCFLDIRSPGLGDTAMYLCATSRDGGENYYEQYFGPGTRLTVT.

V gene TRBV28 combines with J gene TRBJ1-4, with D perhaps TRBD1 (6 bases). Germline values: CDR1 MDHEN, CDR2 SYDVKM. The CDR3 loop spans 15 amino acids. The V end lost 3 bases, the J end lost 3 bases, and 11 bases lay between the germline ends. The CDR3 spells CASSFPTGANEKLFF. Here the CDR3 DNA reads TGTGCCAGCAGTTTCCCGACAGGCGCTAATGAAAAACTGTTTTTT. The full variable domain, rest sourced from reference TRBV28 and TRBJ1-4, is DVKVTQSSRYLVKRTGEKVFLECVQDMDHENMFWYRQDPGLGLRLIYFSYDVKMKEKGDIPEGYSVSREKKERFSLILESASTNQTSMYLCASSFPTGANEKLFFGSGTQLSVL.

The chain combines TRBV2 with TRBJ2-3; D ambiguous. Deletions cut 7 bases from V and 4 bases from J, with 0 bases between. Germline-derived CDR1 and CDR2 are SNHLY and FYNNEI. CDR3 length: 9 residues. CDR3 sequence: CASTDTQYF. The CDR3 nucleotides are TGTGCCAGCACAGATACGCAGTATTTT.

This chain links TRBV28 with TRBJ2-7; D not certain. This CDR3 region has 17 residues. Germline V gene sequence: CDR1 MDHEN, CDR2 SYDVKM. The V and J ends lost 5 bases and 2 bases respectively, with 22 bases between them. CDR3 sequence (DNA): TGTGCCAGCAGTCTATCCCATACAGAGCCAATTACCTACGAGCAGTACTTC. Protein: CASSLSHTEPITYEQYF. The whole variable domain, remainder taken from reference TRBV28 and TRBJ2-7, is DVKVTQSSRYLVKRTGEKVFLECVQDMDHENMFWYRQDPGLGLRLIYFSYDVKMKEKGDIPEGYSVSREKKERFSLILESASTNQTSMYLCASSLSHTEPITYEQYFGPGTRLTVT.

This clone occurred a few times. The chain employs TRBV11-1 and TRBJ2-3, with TRBD1 matching over 8 bases. The CDR3 totals 16 residues. V gave up 5 bases and J gave up 4 bases; unmatched junction bases: 11. CDR1 is SGHAT and CDR2 is FQDESV in the germline V gene (reference sequence). The CDR3 spells CASSDRQGWVPDTQYF. For the CDR3, the DNA is TGTGCCAGCAGCGATAGACAGGGGTGGGTCCCAGATACGCAGTATTTT. Complete variable domain (other parts from reference TRBV11-1 and TRBJ2-3): EAEVAQSPRYKITEKSQAVAFWCDPISGHATLYWYRQILGQGPELLVQFQDESVVDDSQLPKDRFSAERLKGVDSTLKIQPAELGDSAMYLCASSDRQGWVPDTQYFGPGTRLTVL.

The chain joins TRBV11-2 to TRBJ1-6; tentatively, D is TRBD1 (5 bases). Germline loops: CDR1 SGHAT, CDR2 FQNNGV. CDR3 length equals 17 residues. V was pared by 7 bases and J by 4 bases, with 20 bases between. CDR3 sequence: CASTQGSSTLYNSPLHF. CDR3 coding DNA: TGTGCCAGCACTCAGGGAAGCTCAACTCTGTATAATTCACCCCTCCACTTT. Full variable domain (remainder filled in from reference TRBV11-2 and TRBJ1-6): EAGVAQSPRYKIIEKRQSVAFWCNPISGHATLYWYQQILGQGPKLLIQFQNNGVVDDSQLPKDRFSAERLKGVDSTLKIQPAKLEDSAVYLCASTQGSSTLYNSPLHFGNGTRLTVT.

V usage is TRBV7-9 and J usage is TRBJ2-5, with 8 bases fitting TRBD1. The CDR3 covers 19 residues. Germline CDR1 SEHNR, CDR2 FQNEAQ (reference sequence). Losses at the gene ends were 0 bases for V and 7 bases for J; bases not matched to a gene: 19. As DNA, the CDR3 is TGTGCCAGCAGCTTAGCGGGACCCCCCGGACAGGGTATTAAGGGGACCCAGTACTTC. Its translation is CASSLAGPPGQGIKGTQYF.

This CDR3 is CASSENGGEDTEAFF. CDR3 bases: TGTGCCAGCAGTGAAAACGGGGGGGAAGACACTGAAGCTTTCTTT. The chain combines TRBV25-1 with TRBJ1-1; TRBD1 is a possible D gene (5 bases). Between the trimmed V and J ends, which lost 2 bases and 3 bases, there was a span of 13 bases. The CDR3 is 15 amino acids. Germline CDR1 is MGHDK and CDR2 is SYGVNS.

This sequence joins TRBV6-1 and TRBJ1-1; D not certain. The V and J ends lost 2 bases and 0 bases respectively, with 7 bases between them. CDR1 and CDR2 (germline): MNHNS, SASEGT. The CDR3 covers 14 residues. The CDR3 bases are TGTGCCAGCAGTGAACCCGGACTGAACACTGAAGCTTTCTTT. Its protein is CASSEPGLNTEAFF.

This chain connects TRBV11-2 to TRBJ2-3; TRBD2 matches at 11 bases. Looked up from germline, CDR1 is SGHAT and CDR2 is FQNNGV. J gave up 3 bases and V 5 bases, and 13 bases lay outside the gene matches. This CDR3 spans 18 amino acids. CDR3 bases: TGTGCCAGCAGCCCAACCGGGACTAGCGGCCGGACTACAGATACGCAGTATTTT. Encoded protein: CASSPTGTSGRTTDTQYF.

This chain connects TRBV7-2 to TRBJ1-1; D gene ambiguous. This CDR3 has 13 residues. CDR1 is SGHTA and CDR2 is FQGNSA in the germline V gene. V was trimmed by 2 bases and J by 1 base, leaving 5 bases between them. DNA for the CDR3: TGTGCCAGCAGCTTATGGAAGAACACTGAAGCTTTCTTT. Translated, it gives CASSLWKNTEAFF.

The gene calls are TRBV7-9 and TRBJ2-1, with TRBD2 matching over 8 bases. The junction had 12 bases not matched to a gene; V was cut back by 5 bases and J by 3 bases. Germline CDR1 SEHNR, CDR2 FQNEAQ (reference sequence). This CDR3 has 17 residues. In nucleotides, the CDR3 is TGTGCCAGCAGCACCCGGGTAGCGGGACCAATCTACAATGAGCAGTTCTTC. This codes for CASSTRVAGPIYNEQFF. The variable domain in full, with the rest retrieved from reference TRBV7-9 and TRBJ2-1, is DTGVSQNPRHKITKRGQNVTFRCDPISEHNRLYWYRQTLGQGPEFLTYFQNEAQLEKSRLLSDRFSAERPKGSFSTLEIQRTEQGDSAMYLCASSTRVAGPIYNEQFFGPGTRLTVL.

V and J are TRBV5-1 and TRBJ2-1; 7 bases match TRBD2. Trimming at V came to 0 bases and at J to 0 bases, leaving 0 bases not matched to a gene. CDR3 length: 15 residues. The germline V gene encodes CDR1 SGHRS and CDR2 YFSETQ. The DNA of the CDR3 is TGCGCCAGCAGCTTGGCTAGCGGCTCCTACAATGAGCAGTTCTTC. Translated, it gives CASSLASGSYNEQFF.